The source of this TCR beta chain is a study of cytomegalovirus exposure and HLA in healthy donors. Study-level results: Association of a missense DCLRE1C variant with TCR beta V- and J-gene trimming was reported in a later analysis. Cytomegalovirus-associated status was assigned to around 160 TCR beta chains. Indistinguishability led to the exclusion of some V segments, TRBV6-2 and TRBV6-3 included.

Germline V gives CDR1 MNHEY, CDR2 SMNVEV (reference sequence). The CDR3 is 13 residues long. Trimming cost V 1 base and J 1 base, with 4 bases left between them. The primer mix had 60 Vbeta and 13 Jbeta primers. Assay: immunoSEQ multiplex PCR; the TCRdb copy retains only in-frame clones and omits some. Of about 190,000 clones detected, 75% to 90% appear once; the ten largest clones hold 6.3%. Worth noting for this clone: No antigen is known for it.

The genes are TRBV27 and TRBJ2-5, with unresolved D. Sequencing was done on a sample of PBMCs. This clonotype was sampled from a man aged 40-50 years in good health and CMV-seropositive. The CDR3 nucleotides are TGTGCCAGCAGTTTATGGGCCCAAGAGACCCAGTACTTC. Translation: CASSLWAQETQYF.